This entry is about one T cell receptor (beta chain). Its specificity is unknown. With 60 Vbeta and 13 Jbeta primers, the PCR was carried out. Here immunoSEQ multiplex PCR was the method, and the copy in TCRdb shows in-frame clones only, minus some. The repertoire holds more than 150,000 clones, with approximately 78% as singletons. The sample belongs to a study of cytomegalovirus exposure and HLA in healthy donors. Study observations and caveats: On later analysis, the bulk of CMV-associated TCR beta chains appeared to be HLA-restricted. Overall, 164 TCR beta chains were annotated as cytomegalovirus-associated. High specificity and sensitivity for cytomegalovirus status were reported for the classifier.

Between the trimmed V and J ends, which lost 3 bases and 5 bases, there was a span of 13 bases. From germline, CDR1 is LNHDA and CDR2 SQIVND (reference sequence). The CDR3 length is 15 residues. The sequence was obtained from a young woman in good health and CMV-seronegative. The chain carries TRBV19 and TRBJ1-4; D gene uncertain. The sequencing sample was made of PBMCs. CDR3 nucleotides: TGTGCCAGTAGTATTCAGGCGACCGCAAATGAAAAACTGTTTTTT. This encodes CASSIQATANEKLFF. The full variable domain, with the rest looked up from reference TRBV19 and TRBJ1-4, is DGGITQSPKYLFRKEGQNVTLSCEQNLNHDAMYWYRQDPGQGLRLIYYSQIVNDFQKGDIAEGYSVSREKKESFPLTVTSAQKNPTAFYLCASSIQATANEKLFFGSGTQLSVL.